One sample yielded the 22 T cell receptor beta chains listed below, sequenced in a study of shared clonotypes between healthy human individuals. Method: immunoSEQ multiplex PCR; TCRdb's copy keeps in-frame clones and lacks some. The table has 2 million to 3 million clones, roughly 93% seen once; the top ten hold 0.36%. Sequencing input: naive CD4+ T cells from PBMCs. This sample's subset: CD45RA+ positively selected. The receptor set was obtained from a man aged 18 to 29 in good health. Some clones in this sample may be carry-over from other donors' samples.

The chain uses TRBV7-9 and TRBJ2-7, with D maybe TRBD1 (6 bases). V dropped 2 bases and J dropped 1 base, with 12 bases sitting between them. CDR1 is SEHNR and CDR2 is FQNEAQ in the germline V gene (reference sequence). The CDR3 covers 15 residues. The CDR3 region is CASSLLHRASYEQYF. The CDR3 DNA follows: TGTGCCAGCAGCTTATTACACAGGGCTTCCTACGAGCAGTACTTC.

The V and J genes are TRBV5-8 and TRBJ2-2, with a possible D match to TRBD1 (6 bases). V was trimmed by 2 bases and J by 7 bases, leaving 18 bases between them. The CDR3 is 16 amino acids. Germline-derived CDR1 and CDR2 are SGHTS and YDEGEE. CDR3 nucleotide sequence: TGTGCCAGCAGCTTTAGACAGGCCATCGTGTTCGGGGAGCTGTTTTTT. Translated, it gives CASSFRQAIVFGELFF.

The chain recombines TRBV30 with TRBJ2-7, with D possibly TRBD1 on 6 matching bases. The germline gives CDR1 GTSNPN, CDR2 SVGIG (reference sequence). This CDR3 is 14 amino acids long. V was shortened by 2 bases and J by 2 bases, with 13 bases between the two germline ends. CDR3 coding DNA: TGTGCCTGGAGTTGGGGGCGTGGGGCCTACGAGCAGTACTTC. Amino acids: CAWSWGRGAYEQYF.

The chain is built from TRBV2 and TRBJ2-1, with TRBD2 as a possible D gene (5 bases). Trimming shortened V by 3 bases and J by 6 bases, and 12 bases separated the two germline ends. In germline, CDR1 is SNHLY, CDR2 FYNNEI. This CDR3 is 14 amino acids long. Here the CDR3 DNA reads TGTGCCAGCAGTGACTCACGAGGGATCAATGAGCAGTTCTTC. Residues: CASSDSRGINEQFF.

As concerns this clone: Different DNA sequences within this sample yield the same CDR3. The chain joins TRBV11-3 to TRBJ2-1, with D possibly being TRBD2 (5 bases). The germline V and J ends were trimmed by 4 bases and 8 bases, with 12 bases remaining between them. This CDR3 comprises 13 residues. Germline V CDR1 and CDR2: SGHNT, YENEEA. The CDR3 coding sequence is TGTGCCAGCAGCTCACGGGGTGGGGATGAGCAGTTCTTC. Translation: CASSSRGGDEQFF.

The chain joins TRBV7-2 to TRBJ2-3; 12 bases map to TRBD2. The J segment lost 2 bases and the V segment lost 1 base, leaving 7 bases of the junction unmatched. Per germline, CDR1 SGHTA and CDR2 FQGNSA. The CDR3 is 18 amino acids. The CDR3 nucleotides read TGTGCCAGCAGCTTAGGCCTAGCGGGAGGGATAATCACAGATACGCAGTATTTT. Residues: CASSLGLAGGIITDTQYF.

For this clone: This CDR3 is also generated by other DNA sequences in the sample. This chain uses TRBV6-5 with TRBJ1-1, with a weak D call TRBD1 (5 bases). Trimming pared 2 bases from V and 4 bases from J, leaving 11 bases between. Germline-derived CDR1 and CDR2 are MNHEY and SVGAGI. CDR3 length: 14 amino acids. CDR3 bases: TGTGCCAGCAGTTACGGCAGGGTCTCCACTGAAGCTTTCTTT. Translating gives CASSYGRVSTEAFF.

The chain employs TRBV29-1 and TRBJ2-5; D uncertain. CDR3 size: 14 residues. Trimming pared 0 bases from V and 4 bases from J, leaving 12 bases between. Germline CDR1 reads SQVTM; CDR2 reads ANQGSEA. This CDR3 reads CSVEDVTLGETQYF. The CDR3 DNA follows: TGCAGCGTTGAAGACGTCACCCTAGGAGAGACCCAGTACTTC.

The CDR3 DNA follows: TGTGCCAGCAGCTTGTCTAGCGGGAGTCAGTATACGCAGTATTTT. It codes for CASSLSSGSQYTQYF. The chain combines TRBV5-4 with TRBJ2-3; 10 positions agree with TRBD2. V lost 1 base to trimming and J lost 7 bases; unmatched junction nucleotides: 6. CDR3 length: 15 amino acids. Germline-derived CDR1 and CDR2 are SGHNT and YYREEE (reference sequence).

The chain links TRBV27 to TRBJ1-1, with D uncertain. V gave up 8 bases and J gave up 1 base, with 11 bases separating them. This CDR3 contains 13 residues. Germline CDR1 reads MNHEY; CDR2 reads SMNVEV (reference sequence). CDR3 in amino acids: CASGGRGNTEAFF. In DNA form, the CDR3 reads TGTGCCAGCGGCGGGAGAGGGAACACTGAAGCTTTCTTT.

The chain couples TRBV29-1 to TRBJ1-3; D is undetermined. Germline-derived CDR1 and CDR2 are SQVTM and ANQGSEA. V was cut by 2 bases and J by 0 bases, with 14 bases left in between. This CDR3 has 16 residues. CDR3 region: CSVETLAVSSGNTIYF. CDR3 sequence (DNA): TGCAGCGTTGAAACCCTGGCAGTGTCCTCTGGAAACACCATATATTTT.

Comment on this clone: The sample carries other DNA sequences with the same CDR3. The CDR3 region is CASSLGQGNYGYTF. CDR3 nucleotides: TGTGCCAGCAGCTTAGGACAGGGTAACTATGGCTACACCTTC. The gene calls are TRBV7-2 and TRBJ1-2; 7 bases are a match to TRBD1. V shed 1 base, J shed 1 base, and the junction held 0 bases outside the gene matches. The germline CDR1 and CDR2 sequences are SGHTA and FQGNSA. The CDR3 has 14 amino acids.

This rearrangement joins TRBV30 to TRBJ2-7; TRBD1 matches 7 bases. The CDR3 extends over 14 amino acids. Trimming cost V 0 bases and J 6 bases; bases outside gene matches: 8. Germline CDR1 is GTSNPN and CDR2 is SVGIG (reference sequence). The CDR3 loop is CAWSVTGVLGEQYF. The CDR3 DNA follows: TGTGCCTGGAGTGTAACAGGGGTTCTGGGCGAGCAGTACTTC.

The genes are TRBV7-9 and TRBJ2-7, with 13 nucleotides matching TRBD2. J lost 7 bases, V lost 6 bases, and 9 bases had no gene match. The germline gives CDR1 SEHNR, CDR2 FQNEAQ (reference sequence). There are 15 residues in the CDR3. DNA of the CDR3: TGTGCCAGCAGGCCCGGACTAGCGGGAGAGGGGGAGCAGTACTTC. This codes for CASRPGLAGEGEQYF.

The chain employs TRBV28 and TRBJ1-1; the D is unclear. The CDR3 extends over 14 amino acids. V lost 6 bases to trimming and J lost 4 bases, with 15 bases between them. CDR1 MDHEN and CDR2 SYDVKM come from the germline V gene. CDR3 DNA: TGTGCCAGCAGCGCCAGTCTTGTGGGCACTGAAGCTTTCTTT. Its translation is CASSASLVGTEAFF.

Comments on this clone: The sample contains more than one DNA sequence encoding this CDR3. The CDR3 protein is CASSLWDEQFF. CDR3 bases: TGTGCCAGCAGTTTGTGGGATGAGCAGTTCTTC. V gene TRBV28 combines with J gene TRBJ2-1; D remains ambiguous. Trimming removed 3 bases from V and 8 bases from J, with 5 bases in between. The germline V gene encodes CDR1 MDHEN and CDR2 SYDVKM. The CDR3 loop spans 11 amino acids.

J is TRBJ2-1 and V is TRBV5-8; no definite D call. Trimming left V 6 bases short and J 3 bases short, with 4 bases between. Germline-derived CDR1 and CDR2 are SGHTS and YDEGEE. The CDR3 length is 11 residues. The CDR3, as DNA: TGTGCCAGCACCTACTACAATGAGCAGTTCTTC. Translation gives CASTYYNEQFF.

With regard to this clone: The sample holds other DNA sequences that translate to the same CDR3. This chain links TRBV30 with TRBJ1-2; 7 positions match TRBD1. J was trimmed by 4 bases and V by 1 base; bases with no gene match: 6. Germline loops: CDR1 GTSNPN, CDR2 SVGIG (reference sequence). The CDR3 contains 14 residues. CDR3 nucleotides: TGTGCCTGGAGTGAGGGGGCGCTCAGCTATGGCTACACCTTC. This sequence encodes CAWSEGALSYGYTF.

The gene calls are TRBV27 and TRBJ2-3; no definite D call. The germline V and J ends were trimmed by 0 bases and 4 bases, with 17 bases remaining between them. CDR1 is MNHEY, CDR2 SMNVEV, per germline (reference sequence). The CDR3 runs 17 residues. CDR3 nucleotide sequence: TGTGCCAGCAGTTTATCGGACGGTTGGATGGCCCCAGATACGCAGTATTTT. Its translation: CASSLSDGWMAPDTQYF.

The gene calls are TRBV7-2 and TRBJ1-3, with D possibly being TRBD1 (6 bases). V was trimmed by 1 base and J by 4 bases, leaving 11 bases between them. This CDR3 has 15 residues. Germline V lookup: CDR1 SGHTA, CDR2 FQGNSA. Here the CDR3 reads CASSLEPGAGNTIYF. CDR3 coding DNA: TGTGCCAGCAGCTTAGAACCAGGGGCCGGAAACACCATATATTTT.

The rearrangement joins TRBV18 to TRBJ2-1; D gene unclear. There are 14 residues in the CDR3. Between the trimmed V and J ends, which lost 3 bases and 0 bases, there was a span of 6 bases. The germline V gene encodes CDR1 KGHSH and CDR2 LQKENI. The CDR3 region is CASSPSYSYNEQFF. The DNA of the CDR3 is TGTGCCAGCTCACCCAGTTACTCCTACAATGAGCAGTTCTTC.

CDR3 protein: CASSQPLAGGPSDTQYF. As DNA, the CDR3 is TGTGCCAGCAGTCAACCCCTAGCGGGAGGGCCGTCAGATACGCAGTATTTT. The rearrangement joins TRBV28 to TRBJ2-3; 12 bases are shared with TRBD2. The length of the CDR3 is 17 residues. J gave up 4 bases and V 5 bases, and 10 bases lay outside the gene matches. Germline loops: CDR1 MDHEN, CDR2 SYDVKM.